The 22 T cell receptor beta chains listed next were all sequenced from one sample in a study of blood T cell repertoires in COVID-19. Data came from immunoSEQ multiplex PCR; TCRdb stores just in-frame clones and leaves some out. The sample has over 100,000 clones; roughly 92% are singletons. The material sequenced was peripheral blood. All receptors derive from a woman aged 50 to 60 with COVID-19, enrolled during active disease.

This clone was seen a single time. The chain recombines TRBV18 with TRBJ1-2, with TRBD1 as a possible D gene (6 bases). V dropped 3 bases and J dropped 6 bases, with 20 bases sitting between them. Germline values: CDR1 KGHSH, CDR2 LQKENI. The CDR3 runs to 16 residues. The CDR3 region is CASSPPSTGLENGYTF. The CDR3 coding sequence is TGTGCCAGCTCACCGCCGTCAACAGGGTTAGAAAATGGCTACACCTTC.

The gene calls are TRBV11-2 and TRBJ1-5, with 9 positions matching TRBD1. Germline assignment: CDR1 SGHAT and CDR2 FQNNGV. The CDR3 sequence is 16 residues long. V lost 3 bases, J lost 4 bases, and 7 bases stayed unmatched. The CDR3 nucleotides read TGTGCCAGCAGCTTTGGGCCGGGACAGGGTAATCAGCCCCAGCATTTT. Its protein product is CASSFGPGQGNQPQHF.

This chain links TRBV6-5 with TRBJ2-3; a weak D match, TRBD1 (5 bases). This CDR3 spans 15 amino acids. The germline gives CDR1 MNHEY, CDR2 SVGAGI. The V end was cut by 4 bases, the J end by 0 bases, with 11 bases between. The CDR3 DNA reads TGTGCCAGCAGTTTAGGGGCTATGAGCACAGATACGCAGTATTTT. It translates to CASSLGAMSTDTQYF.

This clone was seen a single time. The chain carries TRBV14 and TRBJ2-3, with a possible D match to TRBD1 (6 bases). The V end was cut by 4 bases, the J end by 7 bases, with 12 bases between. CDR3 size: 13 residues. In germline, CDR1 is SGHDN, CDR2 FVKESK. CDR3 region: CASSLGGTNTQYF. Written as DNA, the CDR3 is TGTGCCAGCAGCCTAGGGGGTACCAATACGCAGTATTTT. Together with reference TRBV14 and TRBJ2-3, the CDR3 gives the full variable domain: EAGVTQFPSHSVIEKGQTVTLRCDPISGHDNLYWYRRVMGKEIKFLLHFVKESKQDESGMPNNRFLAERTGGTYSTLKVQPAELEDSGVYFCASSLGGTNTQYFGPGTRLTVL.

This chain joins TRBV2 and TRBJ1-4; 8 bases are shared with TRBD1. Germline values: CDR1 SNHLY, CDR2 FYNNEI. CDR3 length: 16 residues. V shed 5 bases and J 4 bases; nucleotides not matched to a gene: 9. The CDR3 DNA reads as TGTGCCAGCAGTCCCGAAATCGACAGGGGTAATGAAAAACTGTTTTTT. It yields the protein CASSPEIDRGNEKLFF.

This rearrangement joins TRBV4-1 to TRBJ1-1; 7 bases match TRBD1. Germline values: CDR1 MGHRA, CDR2 YSYEKL. With V trimmed by 1 base and J by 6 bases, 5 bases remained unmatched. This CDR3 is 14 amino acids long. The CDR3 DNA sequence: TGCGCCAGCAGCCAAGTTGGAGGGGGCCCTGAAGCTTTCTTT. This codes for CASSQVGGGPEAFF.

The V gene is TRBV10-3, the J gene TRBJ1-1, with 7 bases aligning to TRBD1. CDR1 ENHRY and CDR2 SYGVKD come from the germline V gene. CDR3 length: 13 amino acids. With 9 bases clipped from V and 2 bases from J, the junction kept 6 bases outside the gene matches. The CDR3 is CAMGDSLNTEAFF. DNA for the CDR3: TGTGCCATGGGGGACAGCCTAAACACTGAAGCTTTCTTT.

The V gene is TRBV3-1 (or the pseudogene TRBV3-2), the J gene TRBJ2-3; D is perhaps TRBD2 (6 bases). CDR1 is LGHDT and CDR2 is YNNKEL in the germline V gene (reference sequence). There are 12 residues in the CDR3. V was pared by 4 bases and J by 9 bases, with 11 bases between. This chain's CDR3 is CASSRDGGTQYF. The CDR3 DNA sequence: TGTGCCAGCAGCCGGGATGGGGGGACGCAGTATTTT.

CDR3 sequence reads: CASSLSLNTEAFF. Written as DNA, the CDR3 is TGTGCCAGCAGCTTATCCTTAAACACTGAAGCTTTCTTT. The chain is built from TRBV7-3 and TRBJ1-1; no definite D call. The CDR3 covers 13 residues. The germline V gene has CDR1 SGHTA and CDR2 FQGTGA. The V end was cut by 2 bases, the J end by 2 bases, with 6 bases between.

The rearrangement links TRBV5-8 to TRBJ1-1; D may be TRBD1 (5 bases). The CDR3 is made up of 15 amino acids. V lost 0 bases, J lost 0 bases, and 9 bases lay in between. The germline CDR1 and CDR2 sequences are SGHTS and YDEGEE. Written as DNA, the CDR3 is TGTGCCAGCAGCTTGGGTAACAGGATGAACACTGAAGCTTTCTTT. This encodes CASSLGNRMNTEAFF.

For the CDR3, the DNA is TGTGCCAGCAGGCGCTCTGGAAACACCATATATTTT. It codes for CASRRSGNTIYF. The rearrangement links TRBV6-5 to TRBJ1-3; D is unresolved. This CDR3 is 12 amino acids long. Germline V gives CDR1 MNHEY, CDR2 SVGAGI. Trimming took 6 bases from V and 0 from J, leaving 3 bases between them.

The gene calls are TRBV25-1 and TRBJ2-2; TRBD1 might be the D (5 bases). CDR1 and CDR2 (germline): MGHDK, SYGVNS. Trimming removed 3 bases from V and 6 bases from J, with 11 bases in between. The CDR3 consists of 14 residues. The CDR3 bases are TGTGCCAGCAGTGACAGGGTCGTTGCCGGGGAGCTGTTTTTT. Its translation: CASSDRVVAGELFF. The entire variable domain, with the rest obtained from reference TRBV25-1 and TRBJ2-2, is as follows: EADIYQTPRYLVIGTGKKITLECSQTMGHDKMYWYQQDPGMELHLIHYSYGVNSTEKGDLSSESTVSRIRTEHFPLTLESARPSHTSQYLCASSDRVVAGELFFGEGSRLTVL.

The chain couples TRBV11-2 to TRBJ2-2; 14 bases map to TRBD2. Per the germline V gene, CDR1 is SGHAT and CDR2 is FQNNGV. V gave up 5 bases and J gave up 4 bases; unmatched junction bases: 6. This CDR3 spans 17 amino acids. CDR3 amino acids: CASSLTSGGAGTGELFF. Written as DNA, the CDR3 is TGTGCCAGCAGCCTGACTAGCGGGGGGGCGGGCACCGGGGAGCTGTTTTTT.

The genes are TRBV11-1 and TRBJ1-1; 7 bases map to TRBD1. V was pared by 7 bases and J by 3 bases, with 5 bases of the junction left unmatched. This CDR3 spans 13 amino acids. The germline CDR1 and CDR2 sequences are SGHAT and FQDESV (reference sequence). DNA for the CDR3: TGTGCCAGCACCCTTCAGGGGGACACTGAAGCTTTCTTT. Translation: CASTLQGDTEAFF.

The V and J genes are TRBV18 and TRBJ2-7, with 7 bases lining up with TRBD1. Trimming took 5 bases from V and 0 from J; bases not matched to a gene: 7. The V gene's germline CDR1 is KGHSH and CDR2 LQKENI. This CDR3 is built from 15 residues. The CDR3 loop reads CASSDSRGSSYEQYF. For the CDR3, the DNA is TGTGCCAGCTCAGACTCCAGGGGGAGCTCCTACGAGCAGTACTTC. Looking up the rest from reference TRBV18 and TRBJ2-7 gives the full variable domain: NAGVMQNPRHLVRRRGQEARLRCSPMKGHSHVYWYRQLPEEGLKFMVYLQKENIIDESGMPKERFSAEFPKEGPSILRIQQVVRGDSAAYFCASSDSRGSSYEQYFGPGTRLTVT.

The rearrangement uses TRBV5-4 and TRBJ2-2, with D maybe TRBD2 (6 bases). CDR3 length: 12 residues. The V gene lost 3 bases and the J gene lost 6 bases, with 6 bases spanning the gap. Germline V lookup: CDR1 SGHNT, CDR2 YYREEE (reference sequence). The CDR3 DNA reads TGTGCCAGCAGCTGGGGGGCCGGGGAGCTGTTTTTT. Residues: CASSWGAGELFF. Together with reference TRBV5-4 and TRBJ2-2, the CDR3 gives the full variable domain: ETGVTQSPTHLIKTRGQQVTLRCSSQSGHNTVSWYQQALGQGPQFIFQYYREEENGRGNFPPRFSGLQFPNYSSELNVNALELDDSALYLCASSWGAGELFFGEGSRLTVL.

CDR3 bases: TGTGCCAGTCTCCCGGGGAGGGAAAGTAGTGCTGGGGCCAACGTCCTGACTTTC. This sequence encodes CASLPGRESSAGANVLTF. The chain is built from TRBV19 and TRBJ2-6; TRBD2 agrees at 7 bases. The germline V gene has CDR1 LNHDA and CDR2 SQIVND (reference sequence). CDR3 size: 18 residues. V dropped 8 bases and J dropped 2; count of bases not matched to a gene: 15.

V usage is TRBV11-2 and J usage is TRBJ2-1, with a tentative D call TRBD1 (5 bases). Trimming shortened V by 3 bases and J by 3 bases, and 12 bases separated the two germline ends. The CDR3 covers 15 residues. CDR1 is SGHAT and CDR2 is FQNNGV in the germline V gene. CDR3: CASSLKTAYYNEQFF. The DNA of the CDR3 is TGTGCCAGCAGCTTGAAGACAGCTTACTACAATGAGCAGTTCTTC.

CDR3 protein: CASSWGRAAGELFF. CDR3 coding DNA: TGTGCCAGCAGCTGGGGCAGGGCGGCCGGGGAGCTGTTTTTT. V usage is TRBV7-2 and J usage is TRBJ2-2, with D perhaps matching TRBD1 (5 bases). Germline lookup yields CDR1 SGHTA and CDR2 FQGNSA. The CDR3 consists of 14 residues. The V gene lost 4 bases and the J gene lost 6 bases, with 12 bases spanning the gap.

This sequence joins TRBV29-1 and TRBJ2-4, with TRBD1 as a possible D gene (6 bases). This CDR3 contains 13 residues. CDR1 SQVTM and CDR2 ANQGSEA come from the germline V gene. Trimming took 4 bases from V and 4 from J, leaving 11 bases between them. The CDR3 DNA reads as TGCAGCGTTGGTGGACAGACTAAAAACATTCAGTACTTC. This translates into CSVGGQTKNIQYF.

This chain connects TRBV27 to TRBJ1-2, with 7 bases identical to TRBD1. J gave up 4 bases and V 2 bases, and 10 bases lay outside the gene matches. The CDR3 is 16 residues long. Germline values: CDR1 MNHEY, CDR2 SMNVEV (reference sequence). The CDR3 protein is CASSLKDPRTGYGYTF. The CDR3 DNA is TGTGCCAGCAGTTTAAAGGATCCGAGGACAGGCTATGGCTACACCTTC.

The chain joins TRBV4-3 to TRBJ2-7; 9 bases fit TRBD2. CDR3 size: 15 residues. CDR1 is LGHNA, CDR2 YSLEER, per germline. Trimming at V came to 0 bases and at J to 2 bases, leaving 2 bases not matched to a gene. The CDR3 loop is CASSQDVAGAYEQYF. The CDR3 DNA follows: TGCGCCAGCAGCCAAGATGTAGCGGGGGCCTACGAGCAGTACTTC.